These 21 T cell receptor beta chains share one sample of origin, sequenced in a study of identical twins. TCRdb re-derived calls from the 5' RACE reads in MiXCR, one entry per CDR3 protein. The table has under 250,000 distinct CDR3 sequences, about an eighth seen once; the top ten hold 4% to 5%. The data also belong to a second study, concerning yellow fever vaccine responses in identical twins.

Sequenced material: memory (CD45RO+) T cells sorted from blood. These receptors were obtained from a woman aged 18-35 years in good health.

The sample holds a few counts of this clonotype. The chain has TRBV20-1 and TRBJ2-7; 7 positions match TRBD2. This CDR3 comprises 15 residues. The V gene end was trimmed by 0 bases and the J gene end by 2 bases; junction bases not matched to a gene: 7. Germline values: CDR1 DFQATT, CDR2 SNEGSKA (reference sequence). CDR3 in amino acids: CSARDTRAGTYEQYF. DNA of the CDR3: TGCAGTGCTAGAGATACCCGAGCGGGAACCTACGAGCAGTACTTC.

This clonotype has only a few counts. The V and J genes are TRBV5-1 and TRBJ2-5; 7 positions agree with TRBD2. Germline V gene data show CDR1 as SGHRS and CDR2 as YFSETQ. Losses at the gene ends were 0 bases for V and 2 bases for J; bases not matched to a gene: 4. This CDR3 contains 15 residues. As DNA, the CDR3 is TGCGCCAGCAGCTTGGTAGGCGGGGGTCAAGAGACCCAGTACTTC. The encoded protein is CASSLVGGGQETQYF.

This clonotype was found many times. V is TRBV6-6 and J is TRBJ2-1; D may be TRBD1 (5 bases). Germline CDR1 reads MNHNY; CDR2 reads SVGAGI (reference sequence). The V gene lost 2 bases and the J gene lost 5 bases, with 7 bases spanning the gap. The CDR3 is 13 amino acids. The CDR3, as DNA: TGTGCCAGCAGTTACCTCAGGGACAATGAGCAGTTCTTC. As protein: CASSYLRDNEQFF.

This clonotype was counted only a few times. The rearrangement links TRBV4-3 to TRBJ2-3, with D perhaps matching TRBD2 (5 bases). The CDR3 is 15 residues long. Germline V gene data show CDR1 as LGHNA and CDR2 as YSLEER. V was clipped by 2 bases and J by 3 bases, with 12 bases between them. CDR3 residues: CASSQNAEGTDTQYF. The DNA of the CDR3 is TGCGCCAGCAGCCAAAACGCAGAGGGAACAGATACGCAGTATTTT.

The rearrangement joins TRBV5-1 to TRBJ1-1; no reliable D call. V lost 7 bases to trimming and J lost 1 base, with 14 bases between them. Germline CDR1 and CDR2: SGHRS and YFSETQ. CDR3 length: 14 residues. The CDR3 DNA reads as TGCGCCAGCCGGCAATCCCCTGAGAACACTGAAGCTTTCTTT. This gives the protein CASRQSPENTEAFF.

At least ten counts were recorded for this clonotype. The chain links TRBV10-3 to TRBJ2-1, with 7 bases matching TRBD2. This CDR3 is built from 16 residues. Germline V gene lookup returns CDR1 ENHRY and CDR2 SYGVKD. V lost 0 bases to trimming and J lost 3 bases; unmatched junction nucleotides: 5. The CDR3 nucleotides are TGTGCCATCAGTGAGTCGATGGCGGGGGACTACAATGAGCAGTTCTTC. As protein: CAISESMAGDYNEQFF.

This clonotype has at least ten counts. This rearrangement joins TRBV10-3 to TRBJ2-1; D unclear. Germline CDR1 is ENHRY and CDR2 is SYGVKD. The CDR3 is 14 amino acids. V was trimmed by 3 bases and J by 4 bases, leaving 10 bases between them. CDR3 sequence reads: CAISEGQEYNEQFF. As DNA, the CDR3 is TGTGCCATCAGTGAAGGGCAGGAATACAATGAGCAGTTCTTC.

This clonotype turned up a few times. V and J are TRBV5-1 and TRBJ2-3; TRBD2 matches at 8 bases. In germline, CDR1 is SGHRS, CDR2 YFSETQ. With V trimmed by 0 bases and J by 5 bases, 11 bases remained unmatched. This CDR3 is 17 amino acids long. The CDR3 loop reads CASSLAGQRGPEDTQYF. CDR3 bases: TGCGCCAGCAGCTTGGCCGGCCAGCGGGGGCCAGAAGATACGCAGTATTTT. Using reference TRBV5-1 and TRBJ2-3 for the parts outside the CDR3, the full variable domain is KAGVTQTPRYLIKTRGQQVTLSCSPISGHRSVSWYQQTPGQGLQFLFEYFSETQRNKGNFPGRFSGRQFSNSRSEMNVSTLELGDSALYLCASSLAGQRGPEDTQYFGPGTRLTVL.

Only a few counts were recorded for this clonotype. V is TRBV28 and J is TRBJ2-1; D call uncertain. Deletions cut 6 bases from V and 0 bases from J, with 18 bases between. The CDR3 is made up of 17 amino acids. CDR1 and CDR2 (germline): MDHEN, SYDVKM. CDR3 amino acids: CASRSGSLLSSYNEQFF. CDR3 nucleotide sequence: TGTGCCAGCAGGTCTGGGTCGCTCCTCAGCTCCTACAATGAGCAGTTCTTC. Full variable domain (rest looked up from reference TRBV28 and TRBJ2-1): DVKVTQSSRYLVKRTGEKVFLECVQDMDHENMFWYRQDPGLGLRLIYFSYDVKMKEKGDIPEGYSVSREKKERFSLILESASTNQTSMYLCASRSGSLLSSYNEQFFGPGTRLTVL.

This CDR3 reads CASSLRGGDTGELFF. CDR3 bases: TGTGCCAGCAGCTTAAGAGGGGGGGACACCGGGGAGCTGTTTTTT. The chain recombines TRBV7-9 with TRBJ2-2; possible D gene TRBD2, 7 bases. The CDR3 length is 15 residues. The germline CDR1 and CDR2 sequences are SEHNR and FQNEAQ (reference sequence). With 2 bases removed from V and 3 bases from J, the gap between germline ends came to 10 bases.

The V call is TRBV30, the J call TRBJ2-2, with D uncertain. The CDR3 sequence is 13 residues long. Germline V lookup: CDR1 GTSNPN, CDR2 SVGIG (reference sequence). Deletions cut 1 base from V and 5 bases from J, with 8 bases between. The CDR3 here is CAWSARRTGELFF. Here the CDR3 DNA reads TGTGCCTGGAGTGCTAGACGGACCGGGGAGCTGTTTTTT.

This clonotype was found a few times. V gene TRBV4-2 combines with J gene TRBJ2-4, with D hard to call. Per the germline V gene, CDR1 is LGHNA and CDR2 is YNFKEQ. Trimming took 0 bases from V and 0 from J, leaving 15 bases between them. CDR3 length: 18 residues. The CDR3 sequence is CASSQDSRATLAKNIQYF. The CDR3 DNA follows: TGTGCCAGCAGCCAAGATTCTCGGGCTACCCTAGCCAAAAACATTCAGTACTTC.

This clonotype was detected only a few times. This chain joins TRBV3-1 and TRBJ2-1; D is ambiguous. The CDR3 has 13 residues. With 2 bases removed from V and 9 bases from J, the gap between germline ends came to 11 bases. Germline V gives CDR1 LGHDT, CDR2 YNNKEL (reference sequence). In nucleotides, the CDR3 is TGTGCCAGCAGCCAAAGTATGGTTATTGAGCAGTTCTTC. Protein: CASSQSMVIEQFF.

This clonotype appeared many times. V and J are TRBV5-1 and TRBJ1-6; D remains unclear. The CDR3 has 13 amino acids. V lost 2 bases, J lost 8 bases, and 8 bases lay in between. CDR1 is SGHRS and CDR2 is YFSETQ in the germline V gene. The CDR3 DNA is TGCGCCAGCAGCTTCGCAGACGATTCACCCCTCCACTTT. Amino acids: CASSFADDSPLHF.

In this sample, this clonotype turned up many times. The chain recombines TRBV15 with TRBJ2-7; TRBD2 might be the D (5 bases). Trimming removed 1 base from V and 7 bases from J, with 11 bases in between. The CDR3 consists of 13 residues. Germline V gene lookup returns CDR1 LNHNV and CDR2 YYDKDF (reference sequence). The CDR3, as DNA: TGTGCCACCAGCAGAGCGGGGTACGGTGAGCAGTACTTC. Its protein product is CATSRAGYGEQYF.

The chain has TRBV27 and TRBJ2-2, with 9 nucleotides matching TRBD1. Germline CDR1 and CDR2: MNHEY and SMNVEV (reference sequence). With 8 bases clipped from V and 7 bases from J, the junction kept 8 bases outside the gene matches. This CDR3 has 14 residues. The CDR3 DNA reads TGTGCCAGCGGGATACAGGGGGCGGTCGGGGAGCTGTTTTTT. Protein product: CASGIQGAVGELFF.

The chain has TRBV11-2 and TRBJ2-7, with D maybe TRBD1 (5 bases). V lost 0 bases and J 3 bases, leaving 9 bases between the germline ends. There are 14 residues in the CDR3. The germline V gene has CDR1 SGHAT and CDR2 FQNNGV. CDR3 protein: CASSLDRDHYEQYF. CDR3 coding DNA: TGTGCCAGCAGCTTAGACAGGGATCACTACGAGCAGTACTTC.

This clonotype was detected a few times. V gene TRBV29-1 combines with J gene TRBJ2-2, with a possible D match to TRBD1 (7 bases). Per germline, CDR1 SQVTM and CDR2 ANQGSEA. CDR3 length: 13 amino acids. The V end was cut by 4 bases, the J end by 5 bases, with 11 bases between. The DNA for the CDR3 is TGCAGCGTTGTCCAGGGGGGAACCGGGGAGCTGTTTTTT. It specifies CSVVQGGTGELFF.

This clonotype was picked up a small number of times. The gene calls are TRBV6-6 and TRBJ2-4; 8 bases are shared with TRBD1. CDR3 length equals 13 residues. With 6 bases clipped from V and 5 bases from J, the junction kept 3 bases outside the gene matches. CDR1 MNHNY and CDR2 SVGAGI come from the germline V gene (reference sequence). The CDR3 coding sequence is TGTGCCAGCAGAACGACAGGGGAAAACATTCAGTACTTC. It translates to CASRTTGENIQYF.

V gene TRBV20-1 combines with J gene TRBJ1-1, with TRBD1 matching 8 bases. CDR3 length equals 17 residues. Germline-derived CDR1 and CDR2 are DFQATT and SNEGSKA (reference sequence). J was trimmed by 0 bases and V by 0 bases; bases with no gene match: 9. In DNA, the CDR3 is TGCAGTGCTAGAGATCAGTCAGGGGGCAAAATGAACACTGAAGCTTTCTTT. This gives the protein CSARDQSGGKMNTEAFF.

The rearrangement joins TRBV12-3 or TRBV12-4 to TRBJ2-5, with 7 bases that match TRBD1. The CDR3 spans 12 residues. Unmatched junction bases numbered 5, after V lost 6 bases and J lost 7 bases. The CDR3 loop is CASRARQGTQYF. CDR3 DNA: TGTGCCAGCAGGGCCCGACAGGGGACCCAGTACTTC.